Listed below are T cell receptor beta chains from one sample, sequenced in a study of T cells in Graves' hyperthyroidism and ophthalmopathy. TCRdb recomputed calls from the multiplex PCR reads with MiXCR, one row per CDR3 protein. The table has about 400,000 distinct CDR3 sequences, over 11% seen once. Sequencing was done on a sample of blood. The receptors were sampled from a man aged 45-65 years with Graves' ophthalmopathy. Both conserved end residues are part of each CDR3. D genes are given only for firm matches. Clone size is stated in some rows and not others, as once, few, many or a class when expanded.

TRBJ1-1 | TRBV20-1 | 15 | . | many | TGCAGTGCTAGAGATCTCGGGGGGCGGATCACTGAAGCTTTCTTT | CSARDLGGRITEAFF
TRBJ2-7 | TRBV7-9 | 12 | . | many | TGTGCCAGCAGCTTATCCCAGCTCGAGCAGTACTTC | CASSLSQLEQYF
TRBJ2-3 | TRBV28 | 16 | . | many | TGTGCCAGCAGGGTGAGGACGCCTGGCTCCACAGATACGCAGTATTTT | CASRVRTPGSTDTQYF
TRBJ2-7 | TRBV27 | 13 | . | few | TGTGCCAGCAGCGTGGGACGGGAATACGAGCAGTACTTC | CASSVGREYEQYF
TRBJ2-7 | TRBV14 | 12 | . | . | TGTGCCAGCAGCAGCTTCATAGACGAGCAGTACTTC | CASSSFIDEQYF
TRBJ1-5 | TRBV19 | 14 | . | . | TGTGCTACACACCGGCAGGGCCTCAATCAGCCCCAGCATTTT | CATHRQGLNQPQHF
TRBJ2-1 | TRBV11-2 | 16 | . | many | TGTGCCAGCAGCCCCAGACAGGCCAGCTCCTACAATGAGCAGTTCTTC | CASSPRQASSYNEQFF
TRBJ2-6 | TRBV13 | 15 | . | . | TGTGCCAGCAGCCCGGGCGGACGGGGGGCCAACGTCCTGACTTTC | CASSPGGRGANVLTF
TRBJ2-1 | TRBV20-1 | 15 | TRBD2 | . | TGCAGTGCTCCAAGGGGACTAGCGGGAGTTAATGAGCAGTTCTTC | CSAPRGLAGVNEQFF
TRBJ2-5 | TRBV19 | 16 | TRBD2 | few | TGTGCCAGTAGTATAGGACTAGCGGCCTTCCAAGAGACCCAGTACTTC | CASSIGLAAFQETQYF
TRBJ2-7 | TRBV11-2 | 13 | . | many | TGTGCCAGCAGCTCCACTCTTAATTACGAGCAGTACTTC | CASSSTLNYEQYF
TRBJ1-2 | TRBV30 | 11 | . | few | TGTGCCTGTGACATACTCTATGGCTACACCTTC | CACDILYGYTF
TRBJ2-7 | TRBV20-1 | 15 | . | many | TGCAGTGCTAGTGCCCCCAGGGGTAGCTCCTACGAGCAGTACTTC | CSASAPRGSSYEQYF
TRBJ2-7 | TRBV28 | 15 | TRBD2 | many | TGTGCCAGCAATATTAGCGGGAGACTGAGAAACGAGCAGTACTTC | CASNISGRLRNEQYF
TRBJ2-7 | TRBV2 | 14 | TRBD2 | many | TGTGCCGAAGGGAGCGGGAGGGGCTCCTACGAGCAGTACTTC | CAEGSGRGSYEQYF
TRBJ1-5 | TRBV29-1 | 13 | . | . | TGCAGCGTAAGGGGATCGGGCAATCAGCCCCAGCATTTT | CSVRGSGNQPQHF
TRBJ2-7 | TRBV12-3/TRBV12-4 | 14 | . | many | TGTGCCAGCAGTCCTCTGGAGGCCCCCTACGAGCAGTACTTC | CASSPLEAPYEQYF
TRBJ2-7 | TRBV2 | 12 | . | many | TGTGCCAGCAGTGAAGGTGGCTACGAGCAGTACTTC | CASSEGGYEQYF
TRBJ2-2 | TRBV7-8 | 17 | TRBD2 | many | TGTGCCAGCAGCCACAAACCCCTAGCGGGAAACACCGGGGAGCTGTTTTTT | CASSHKPLAGNTGELFF
TRBJ2-1 | TRBV7-3 | 13 | TRBD2 | few | TGTGCCAGCAGCTTAAGCGGGAGCTGGGAGCAGTTCTTC | CASSLSGSWEQFF
TRBJ2-7 | TRBV27 | 15 | . | many | TGTGCCAGCAGTTTATTTCCCAGCGGAACCTACGAGCAGTACTTC | CASSLFPSGTYEQYF
TRBJ2-3 | TRBV6-1 | 13 | TRBD2 | . | TGTGCCGCGCGGGGGTTCCGCACAGATACGCAGTATTTT | CAARGFRTDTQYF
TRBJ2-2 | TRBV5-1 | 16 | TRBD2 | . | TGCGCCAGCAGCTTTAGCGGGAGGACCAACACCGGGGAGCTGTTTTTT | CASSFSGRTNTGELFF
TRBJ2-5 | TRBV18 | 13 | . | many | TGTGCCAGCTCACCACTTGCCCAAGAGACCCAGTACTTC | CASSPLAQETQYF
TRBJ2-3 | TRBV13 | 16 | TRBD2 | . | TGTGCCAGCAGCCATCAGGGGCTAGCGGGAGCCGATACGCAGTATTTT | CASSHQGLAGADTQYF
TRBJ1-6 | TRBV11-3 | 15 | TRBD1 | many | TGTGCCAGCAGCTATACGACAGGGAGAGATTCACCCCTCCACTTT | CASSYTTGRDSPLHF
TRBJ2-3 | TRBV4-2 | 22 | TRBD2 | many | TGTGCCAGCAGCCGGCTTCCCGGGACCGAAGGACTAGCGGAGACTAGCACAGATACGCAGTATTTT | CASSRLPGTEGLAETSTDTQYF
TRBJ2-3 | TRBV2 | 14 | TRBD1 | many | TGTGCCAGCAGCCCGGGACAGCACGGGGATACGCAGTATTTT | CASSPGQHGDTQYF
TRBJ1-5 | TRBV7-9 | 12 | TRBD1 | few | TGTACAAGGGACAGGGACAATCAGCCCCAGCATTTT | CTRDRDNQPQHF
TRBJ2-7 | TRBV28 | 14 | . | . | TGTGCCAGCAGCGATAATTTCGGGTCCTACGAGCAGTACTTC | CASSDNFGSYEQYF
TRBJ2-5 | TRBV4-2 | 18 | . | . | TGTGCCAGCAGCCGCCTGCCTGAGGGGGAGGGCCTGAGGGAGACCCAGTACTTC | CASSRLPEGEGLRETQYF
TRBJ2-1 | TRBV24-1 | 13 | TRBD2 | few | TGTGCCACTGGGCTCGGGGGGACGGGAGAGCAGTTCTTC | CATGLGGTGEQFF
TRBJ2-2 | TRBV11-3 | 17 | . | many | TGTGCCAGCAGCGTCCCGGGGCGGACTTTGAACACCGGGGAGCTGTTTTTT | CASSVPGRTLNTGELFF
TRBJ2-7 | TRBV7-8 | 15 | . | many | TGTGCCAGCAGCTTTCGTGCTAGCGTTGCCTACGAGCAGTACTTC | CASSFRASVAYEQYF
TRBJ2-2 | TRBV19 | 15 | TRBD2 | . | TGTGCCATTAGAAGAGCGGGGATGAACACCGGGGAGCTGTTTTTT | CAIRRAGMNTGELFF
TRBJ1-3 | TRBV4-2 | 15 | . | few | TGCGCCAGCAGCCAAGATGGCAACTCTGGAAACACCATATATTTT | CASSQDGNSGNTIYF
TRBJ2-5 | TRBV29-1 | 17 | . | few | TGCAGCGTCCGCGCGGCTAGCGGAGTGTGCAGGGGAGAGACCCAGTACTTC | CSVRAASGVCRGETQYF
TRBJ2-3 | TRBV12-3/TRBV12-4 | 14 | . | many | TGTGCCAGCAATGTCGACGGAAGCACAGATACGCAGTATTTT | CASNVDGSTDTQYF
TRBJ2-3 | TRBV5-5 | 17 | . | many | TGTGCCAGCAGCGACCTGACAGGAGTGGGTCGAACAGATACGCAGTATTTT | CASSDLTGVGRTDTQYF
TRBJ2-7 | TRBV5-1 | 16 | TRBD2 | many | TGCGCCAGCAGCTTCACACTAGCGGGAGGAACGGGGGAGCAGTACTTC | CASSFTLAGGTGEQYF
TRBJ2-7 | TRBV28 | 15 | TRBD1 | many | TGTGCCAGCAGTCTTCGGACAGGGGGCGCGTACGAGCAGTACTTC | CASSLRTGGAYEQYF